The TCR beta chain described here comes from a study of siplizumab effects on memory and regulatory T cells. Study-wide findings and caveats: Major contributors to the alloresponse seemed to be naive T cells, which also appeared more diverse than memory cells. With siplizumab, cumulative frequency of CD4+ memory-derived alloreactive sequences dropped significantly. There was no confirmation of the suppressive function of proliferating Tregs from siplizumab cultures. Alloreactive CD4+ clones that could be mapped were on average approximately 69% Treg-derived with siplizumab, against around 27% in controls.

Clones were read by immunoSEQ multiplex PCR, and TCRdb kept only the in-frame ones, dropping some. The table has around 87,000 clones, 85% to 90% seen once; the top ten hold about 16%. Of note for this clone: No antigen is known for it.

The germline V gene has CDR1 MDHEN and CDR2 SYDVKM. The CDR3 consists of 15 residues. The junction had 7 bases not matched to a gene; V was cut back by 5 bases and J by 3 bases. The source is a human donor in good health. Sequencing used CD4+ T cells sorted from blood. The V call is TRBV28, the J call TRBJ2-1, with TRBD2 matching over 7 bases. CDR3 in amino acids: CASSGKGGSYNEQFF. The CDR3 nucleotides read TGTGCCAGCAGTGGCAAGGGCGGGAGCTACAATGAGCAGTTCTTC.